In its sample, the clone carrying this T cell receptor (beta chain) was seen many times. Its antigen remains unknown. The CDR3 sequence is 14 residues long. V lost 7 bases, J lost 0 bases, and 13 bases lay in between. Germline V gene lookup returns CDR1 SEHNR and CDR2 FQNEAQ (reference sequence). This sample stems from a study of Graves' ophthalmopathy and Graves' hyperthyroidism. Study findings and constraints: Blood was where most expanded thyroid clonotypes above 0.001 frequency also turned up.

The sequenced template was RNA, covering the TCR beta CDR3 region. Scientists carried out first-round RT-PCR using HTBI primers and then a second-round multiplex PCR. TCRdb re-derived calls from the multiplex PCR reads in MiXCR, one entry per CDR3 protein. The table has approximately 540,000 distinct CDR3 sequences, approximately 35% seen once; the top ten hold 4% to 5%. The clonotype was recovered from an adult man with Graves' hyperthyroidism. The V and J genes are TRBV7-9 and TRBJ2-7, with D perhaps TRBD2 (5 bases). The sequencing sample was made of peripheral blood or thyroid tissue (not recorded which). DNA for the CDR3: TGTGCCAGCACCGAAGCGGAATCCTCCTACGAGCAGTACTTC. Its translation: CASTEAESSYEQYF.